Given below is one T cell receptor (beta chain) in context. Its specificity is unknown. The sample originates from a study of cytotoxic CD8 clonotypes in ibrutinib-treated CLL. Study-wide background: The patients comprised about a dozen relapsed/refractory and over 14 treatment-naive cases, approximately 17 IGHV unmutated.

The TCR beta libraries used about 2 micrograms of genomic DNA that came from cryopreserved PBMCs. Researchers set a sequencing depth target of 1 in 200,000 to 1 in 1 million T cells. Libraries were prepared by immunoSEQ multiplex PCR; TCRdb keeps only in-frame clonotypes and omits some of them. The table records more than 140,000 clones, 60% to 80% of them present only once. The CDR3 totals 13 residues. The V end was cut by 1 base, the J end by 0 bases, with 4 bases between. Germline V CDR1 and CDR2: KGHSH, LQKENI. Whole-study findings and limits: Public clonotypes occurred uncommonly; on treatment, they contracted or remained stable.

The chain uses TRBV18 and TRBJ2-7; D unclear. The sample here was PBMCs, taken after 12 months of ibrutinib treatment. This receptor was identified in a human donor with chronic lymphocytic leukemia. The CDR3 region has the DNA TGTGCCAGCTCACCACGTGCCTCCTACGAGCAGTACTTC. This codes for CASSPRASYEQYF.